This T cell receptor (beta chain) was retrieved from a study of cytomegalovirus exposure and HLA in healthy donors. Study-wide context: The 95 to 150 validation repertoires used a platform that matched the one used for the 666 first-cohort repertoires, as a later analysis reported. Study-wide results and caveats: According to a later analysis, TCR clusters from the first cohort tended to co-occur in the 120 or so validation repertoires. It was confirmed in vitro that a few of the CMV-associated chains were specific for CMV antigens.

Between the trimmed V and J ends, which lost 5 bases and 9 bases, there was a span of 17 bases. The CDR3 extends over 14 amino acids. From germline, CDR1 is LNHDA and CDR2 SQIVND (reference sequence). Points on this clone: Its specificity is not known.

Repertoires were generated with immunoSEQ multiplex PCR, while TCRdb's copy carries only in-frame clones and drops some. Among about 150,000 clones, approximately 90% were seen once, and the ten largest hold approximately 0.7%. Donors came from a validation cohort of some 130 subjects, distinct from the first 666-subject cohort. The specimen sequenced was PBMCs. This receptor was obtained from a man in his late teens or twenties in good health and CMV-seronegative. The genes are TRBV19 and TRBJ2-1, with a weak D call TRBD1 (5 bases). The CDR3 loop reads CASSLLGVTGEQFF. The CDR3 bases are TGTGCCAGTAGTTTGCTAGGGGTTACGGGTGAGCAGTTCTTC.